This TCR beta chain was identified during a study of blood T cells in healthy people across ages. Study summary: Per two T cells, about one barcoded beta molecule was captured through template switching.

Germline V lookup: CDR1 SEHNR, CDR2 FQNEAQ (reference sequence). The CDR3 consists of 16 residues. The ends were cut back, 5 bases at V and 0 bases at J, with 17 bases in the middle. A second PCR of about 7 to 12 cycles used a sample-barcoded 5' primer and a J-beta primer mix. A 12-random-nucleotide template-switch adaptor tagged each cDNA molecule. Every sample gave at least 3 million paired-end reads containing CDR3. A single record per CDR3 protein comes from TCRdb applying MiXCR to the 5' RACE reads. The sample has about 1.8 million distinct CDR3 sequences, around 48% seen once. Whenever a sample was processed, at least 6 million PBMCs were isolated.

Sample: blood. V is TRBV7-9 and J is TRBJ2-7; D not certain. This TCR derives from a woman in her thirties or forties in good health. CDR3: CASSPLARESSYEQYF. The CDR3 DNA reads as TGTGCCAGCAGCCCCCTTGCCAGAGAAAGCTCCTACGAGCAGTACTTC. Filled out from reference TRBV7-9 and TRBJ2-7, the complete variable domain reads DTGVSQNPRHKITKRGQNVTFRCDPISEHNRLYWYRQTLGQGPEFLTYFQNEAQLEKSRLLSDRFSAERPKGSFSTLEIQRTEQGDSAMYLCASSPLARESSYEQYFGPGTRLTVT.